This T cell receptor (beta chain) was observed in a study of CD4 T cells in relation to SARS-CoV-2 and coronaviruses. Broader study findings: Monoreactive clones expanded significantly more to SARS-CoV-2 than crossreactive clones did.

Produced via immunoSEQ multiplex PCR; TCRdb's table is partial and in-frame only. The repertoire has about 37,000 clones, approximately 83% of them found once; the top ten carry 3.1%. As for this clone: Its cognate antigen is unknown.

Per the germline V gene, CDR1 is SGHVS and CDR2 is FNYEAQ. J lost 0 bases, V lost 1 base, and 3 bases had no gene match. The CDR3 is 16 amino acids. This chain uses TRBV7-6 with TRBJ2-3; 8 nucleotides align to TRBD2. Material for sequencing was memory CD4+ T cells from PBMCs. The clonotype comes from an adult with COVID-19. CDR3: CASSLVGGRSTDTQYF. The CDR3 DNA is TGTGCCAGCAGCTTAGTGGGCGGGAGGAGCACAGATACGCAGTATTTT.